The clone carrying this T cell receptor (beta chain) appeared a single time. Its antigen is unidentified. This sample is drawn from a study of cytomegalovirus exposure and HLA in healthy donors. Whole-study context: Researchers found that under 90% of over 350 genotyped donors fell within the Caucasian-associated ancestry cluster. Study-wide results and caveats: Across all donors, roughly uniform sequencing depth was an assumption of the presence/absence analyses.

The CDR3 spans 14 residues. V lost 6 bases to trimming and J lost 4 bases; unmatched junction nucleotides: 4. Germline loops: CDR1 MNHNS, CDR2 SASEGT. The primer mix had 60 Vbeta and 13 Jbeta primers. Some clones are missing from TCRdb's copy, which holds only in-frame ones; the method was immunoSEQ multiplex PCR. The sample has 200,000 to 250,000 clones, 70% seen once; the top ten hold about 3%. The rearrangement uses TRBV6-1 and TRBJ1-2; TRBD1 aligns across 11 bases. The receptor was isolated from a man aged 35 to 55 in good health and CMV-seropositive. Sequences were obtained from PBMCs. The CDR3 here is CASSWTGGVYGYTF. DNA of the CDR3: TGTGCCAGCAGCTGGACAGGGGGCGTCTATGGCTACACCTTC.